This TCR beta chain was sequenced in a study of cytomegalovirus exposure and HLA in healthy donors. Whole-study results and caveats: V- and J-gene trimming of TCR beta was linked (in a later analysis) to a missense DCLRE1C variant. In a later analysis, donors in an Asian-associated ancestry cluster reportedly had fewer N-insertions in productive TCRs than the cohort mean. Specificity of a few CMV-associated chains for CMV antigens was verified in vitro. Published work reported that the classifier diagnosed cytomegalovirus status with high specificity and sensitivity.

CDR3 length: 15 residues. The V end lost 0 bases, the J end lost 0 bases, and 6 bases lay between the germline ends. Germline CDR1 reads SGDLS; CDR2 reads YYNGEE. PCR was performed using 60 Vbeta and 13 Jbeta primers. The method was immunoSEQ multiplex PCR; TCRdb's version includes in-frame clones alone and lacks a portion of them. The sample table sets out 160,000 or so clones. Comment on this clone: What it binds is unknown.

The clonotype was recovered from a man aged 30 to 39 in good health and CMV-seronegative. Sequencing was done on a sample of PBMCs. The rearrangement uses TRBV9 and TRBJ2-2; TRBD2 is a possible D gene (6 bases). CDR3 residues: CASSVGGANTGELFF. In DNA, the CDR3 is TGTGCCAGCAGCGTAGGGGGGGCGAACACCGGGGAGCTGTTTTTT. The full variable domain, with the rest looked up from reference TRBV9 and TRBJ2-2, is DSGVTQTPKHLITATGQRVTLRCSPRSGDLSVYWYQQSLDQGLQFLIQYYNGEERAKGNILERFSAQQFPDLHSELNLSSLELGDSALYFCASSVGGANTGELFFGEGSRLTVL.